Listed below are T cell receptor beta chains from one sample, sequenced in a study of beta chain features in type 1 diabetes. Profiling relied on immunoSEQ multiplex PCR, and the TCRdb table lists in-frame clones only, not all of them. The sample consists of 600,000 or so clones, roughly an eighth of them appearing once. The sequenced sample was naive CD4+ T cells from blood. All receptors come from a man younger than 45 with type 1 diabetes. The CDR3 runs from the conserved cysteine through the conserved F or W. Fields, in order: V gene, clone size, J gene, D gene, CDR3 DNA, CDR3 protein. The D gene is left open where the match is weak. Size is stated for part of the rows, as once, few or many counts, or as a class when the clone is expanded.

>TRBV4-1|-|TRBJ2-1|-
TGCGCCAGCAGCCAAGACGAAGGGAACTACAATGAGCAGTTCTTC
CASSQDEGNYNEQFF
>TRBV5-1|-|TRBJ2-5|-
TGCGCCAGCAGCTTGGGGTCGACAGAGCTCCAAGAGACCCAGTACTTC
CASSLGSTELQETQYF
>TRBV5-1|-|TRBJ2-3|TRBD1
TGCGCCAGCAGCCTAGACAGGGGGACAGATACGCAGTATTTT
CASSLDRGTDTQYF
>TRBV7-2|-|TRBJ2-5|-
TGTGCCAGCAGCTTAGGAGCGACGGGGGCGAAAGAGACCCAGTACTTC
CASSLGATGAKETQYF
>TRBV4-2|few|TRBJ2-7|-
TGTGCCAGCAGCCAAGACCTTCCTAGGGGTAGGGGGTACGAGCAGTACTTC
CASSQDLPRGRGYEQYF
>TRBV7-9|few|TRBJ2-6|-
TGTGCCAGCAGCCCTCGACAGTCCGGGGCCAACGTCCTGACTTTC
CASSPRQSGANVLTF
>TRBV10-1|-|TRBJ1-2|-
TGCGCCAGCAGTGGATCGCCTAACTATGGCTACACCTTC
CASSGSPNYGYTF
>TRBV29-1|few|TRBJ1-1|-
TGCAGCGCCGACAGTTATGTAAACACTGAAGCTTTCTTT
CSADSYVNTEAFF
>TRBV9|few|TRBJ1-2|-
TGTGCCAGCAGCCCTTCAGGGCTAACCCTCTACACCTTC
CASSPSGLTLYTF
>TRBV5-1|few|TRBJ2-1|TRBD1
TGCGCCAGCAGCTTGGGGCGGGACAGGGTGAACAATGAGCAGTTCTTC
CASSLGRDRVNNEQFF
>TRBV6-5|few|TRBJ2-1|-
TGTGCCAGCAGTTACTCTACTAGCAGGAGTATCAATGAGCAGTTCTTC
CASSYSTSRSINEQFF
>TRBV28|many|TRBJ2-5|-
TGTGCCAGCAGTACCTGGACAAACGGAGAGACCCAGTACTTC
CASSTWTNGETQYF
>TRBV7-9|few|TRBJ1-1|-
TGTGCCAGCAGCTTTCCCCGGGACAATCGGAACACTGAAGCTTTCTTT
CASSFPRDNRNTEAFF
>TRBV5-4|-|TRBJ2-5|TRBD2
TGTGCCAGCAGCGCCCAGACTAGCGCTCGAGAGACCCAGTACTTC
CASSAQTSARETQYF
>TRBV7-7|-|TRBJ2-7|-
TGTGCCAGCAGCCCCCAGGTAGGGTACGAGCAGTACTTC
CASSPQVGYEQYF
>TRBV10-3|-|TRBJ2-4|TRBD2
TGTGCCATCAGTGAGCGCGAGCGGGGTGCGTCAAACATTCAGTACTTC
CAISERERGASNIQYF
>TRBV2|-|TRBJ2-7|-
TGTGCCAGCCTCCCTGGCGTAACCGAGCAGTACTTC
CASLPGVTEQYF